The sequence of this TCR beta chain was determined in a study of early T cells in non-severe SARS-CoV-2 infection. About the research overall: Bulk RNA from unsorted whole blood was sequenced; chains were unpaired.

This clonotype was seen ten or more times. TCRdb called the 5' RACE reads again in MiXCR, with one record for every CDR3 protein. The data show some 57,000 distinct CDR3 sequences, around 9.3% seen once. The sequencing sample was made of whole blood. This receptor was identified in an adult who was a healthcare worker with PCR-confirmed SARS-CoV-2 infection or an uninfected control (not recorded which).

CDR3 amino acids: CAWSTGRKETQYF. For the CDR3, the DNA is TGTGCCTGGAGTACCGGACGTAAAGAGACCCAGTACTTC. The genes are TRBV30 and TRBJ2-5; D call uncertain. The V end lost 2 bases, the J end lost 3 bases, and 10 bases lay between the germline ends. CDR3 length equals 13 residues. Germline V gene sequence: CDR1 GTSNPN, CDR2 SVGIG (reference sequence).